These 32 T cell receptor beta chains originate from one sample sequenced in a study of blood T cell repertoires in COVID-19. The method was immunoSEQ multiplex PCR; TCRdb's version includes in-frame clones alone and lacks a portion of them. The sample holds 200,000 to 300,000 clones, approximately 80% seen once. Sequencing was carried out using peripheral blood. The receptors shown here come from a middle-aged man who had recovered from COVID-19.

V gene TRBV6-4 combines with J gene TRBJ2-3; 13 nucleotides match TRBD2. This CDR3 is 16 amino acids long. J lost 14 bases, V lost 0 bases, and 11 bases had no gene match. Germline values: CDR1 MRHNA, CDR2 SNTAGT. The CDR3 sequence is CASSDSRGLAGLRGYF. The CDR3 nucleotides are TGTGCCAGCAGTGACTCTAGGGGACTAGCGGGGCTTAGAGGGTATTTT.

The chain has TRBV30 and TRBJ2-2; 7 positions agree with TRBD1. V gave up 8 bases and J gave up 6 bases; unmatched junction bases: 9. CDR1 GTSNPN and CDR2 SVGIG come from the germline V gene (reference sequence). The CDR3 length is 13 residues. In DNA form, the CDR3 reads TGTGCCCGACAGGGTCTCACGGCCGGGGAGCTGTTTTTT. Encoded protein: CARQGLTAGELFF. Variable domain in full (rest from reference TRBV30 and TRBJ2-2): SQTIHQWPATLVQPVGSPLSLECTVEGTSNPNLYWYRQAAGRGLQLLFYSVGIGQISSEVPQNLSASRPQDRQFILSSKKLLLSDSGFYLCARQGLTAGELFFGEGSRLTVL.

The chain's CDR3 is CASSQDNQVSYEQYF. In DNA form, the CDR3 reads TGCGCCAGCAGCCAAGATAATCAGGTCTCCTACGAGCAGTACTTC. The chain carries TRBV4-3 and TRBJ2-7, with unresolved D. The CDR3 covers 15 residues. CDR1 is LGHNA and CDR2 is YSLEER in the germline V gene. V was clipped by 0 bases and J by 0 bases, with 9 bases between them.

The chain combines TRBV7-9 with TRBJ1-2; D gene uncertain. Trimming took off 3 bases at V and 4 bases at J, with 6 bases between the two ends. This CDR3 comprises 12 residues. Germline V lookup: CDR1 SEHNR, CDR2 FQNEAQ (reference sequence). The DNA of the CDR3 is TGTGCCAGCAGCTTGGAGGGCTATGGCTACACCTTC. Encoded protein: CASSLEGYGYTF.

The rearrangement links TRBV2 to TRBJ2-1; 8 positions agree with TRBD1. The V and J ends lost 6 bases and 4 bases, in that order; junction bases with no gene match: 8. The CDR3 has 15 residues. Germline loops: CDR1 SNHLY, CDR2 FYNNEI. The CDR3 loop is CASRTGAQIYNEQFF. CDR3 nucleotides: TGTGCCAGCAGGACAGGGGCTCAAATATACAATGAGCAGTTCTTC.

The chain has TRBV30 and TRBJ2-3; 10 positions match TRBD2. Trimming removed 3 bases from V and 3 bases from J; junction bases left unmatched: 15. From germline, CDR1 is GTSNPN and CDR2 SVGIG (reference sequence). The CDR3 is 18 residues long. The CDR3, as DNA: TGTGCCTGGAGGCCCCCCACTAGGGCTAGCGGGAGAACAGATACGCAGTATTTT. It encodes CAWRPPTRASGRTDTQYF.

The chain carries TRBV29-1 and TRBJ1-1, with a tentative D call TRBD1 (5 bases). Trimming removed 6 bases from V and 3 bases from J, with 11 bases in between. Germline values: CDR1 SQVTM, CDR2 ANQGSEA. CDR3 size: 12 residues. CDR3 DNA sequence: TGCAGCGTCCGAAAACAGGACACTGAAGCTTTCTTT. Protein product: CSVRKQDTEAFF.

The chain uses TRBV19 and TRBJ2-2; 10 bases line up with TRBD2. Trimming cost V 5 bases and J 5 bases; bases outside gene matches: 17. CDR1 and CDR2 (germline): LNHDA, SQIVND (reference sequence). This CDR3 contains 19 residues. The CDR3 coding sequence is TGTGCCAGTAGTTCCAAGGCGGGGCAGCGGGGGGGCCGTACCGGGGAGCTGTTTTTT. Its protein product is CASSSKAGQRGGRTGELFF.

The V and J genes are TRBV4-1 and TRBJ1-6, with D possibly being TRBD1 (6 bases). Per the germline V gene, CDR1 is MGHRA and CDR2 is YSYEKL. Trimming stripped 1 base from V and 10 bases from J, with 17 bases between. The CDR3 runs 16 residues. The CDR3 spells CASSQAQQGIGSPLHF. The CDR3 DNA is TGCGCCAGCAGCCAAGCCCAACAGGGAATCGGGTCACCCCTCCACTTT.

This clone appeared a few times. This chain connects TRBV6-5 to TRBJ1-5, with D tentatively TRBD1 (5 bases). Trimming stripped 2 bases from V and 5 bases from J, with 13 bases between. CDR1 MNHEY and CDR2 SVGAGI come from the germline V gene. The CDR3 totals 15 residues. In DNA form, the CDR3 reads TGTGCCAGCAGTTACGGAGGGGAGGGCTATCAGCCCCAGCATTTT. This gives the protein CASSYGGEGYQPQHF.

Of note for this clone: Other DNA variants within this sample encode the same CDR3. Written as DNA, the CDR3 is TGTGCCTGGGCGGGAGGACTCCAAGAGACCCAGTACTTC. Amino acids: CAWAGGLQETQYF. The chain combines TRBV30 with TRBJ2-5; 8 nucleotides align to TRBD2. The trim removed 5 bases at V and 1 base at J, leaving 3 bases unmatched. Germline assignment: CDR1 GTSNPN and CDR2 SVGIG (reference sequence). CDR3 size: 13 residues.

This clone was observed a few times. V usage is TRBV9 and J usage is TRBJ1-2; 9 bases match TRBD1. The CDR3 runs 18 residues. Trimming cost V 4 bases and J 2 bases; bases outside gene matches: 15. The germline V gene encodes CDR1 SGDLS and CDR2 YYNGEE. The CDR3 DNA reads TGTGCCAGCAGCCCATCACCTGGGACCGGGACAGGGAACTATGGCTACACCTTC. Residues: CASSPSPGTGTGNYGYTF.

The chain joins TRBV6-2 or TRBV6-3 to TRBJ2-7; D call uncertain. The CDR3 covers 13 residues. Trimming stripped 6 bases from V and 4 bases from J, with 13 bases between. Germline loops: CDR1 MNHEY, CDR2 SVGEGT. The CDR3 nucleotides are TGTGCCAGCAGCCTACTAACCGGGTACGAGCAGTACTTC. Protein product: CASSLLTGYEQYF.

The CDR3 DNA reads TGTGCCATCAGTGAGGGCGACAGGGATGCTGGCTACACCTTC. This encodes CAISEGDRDAGYTF. The chain joins TRBV10-3 to TRBJ1-2, with 7 bases that match TRBD1. Germline assignment: CDR1 ENHRY and CDR2 SYGVKD. With V trimmed by 2 bases and J by 7 bases, 7 bases remained unmatched. The CDR3 extends over 14 amino acids.

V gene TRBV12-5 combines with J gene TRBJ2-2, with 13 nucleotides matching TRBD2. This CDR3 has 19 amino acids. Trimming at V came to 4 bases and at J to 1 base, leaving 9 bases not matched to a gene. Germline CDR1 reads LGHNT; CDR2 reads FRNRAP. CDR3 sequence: CASGSPGGTSGKNTGELFF. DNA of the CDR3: TGTGCTAGTGGTTCCCCCGGCGGGACTAGCGGGAAGAACACCGGGGAGCTGTTTTTT.

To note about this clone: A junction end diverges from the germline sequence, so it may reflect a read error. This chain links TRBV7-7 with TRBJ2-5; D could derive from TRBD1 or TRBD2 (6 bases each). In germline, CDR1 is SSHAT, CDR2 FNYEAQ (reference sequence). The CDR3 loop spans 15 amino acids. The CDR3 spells CASSLGGTLQETQYF. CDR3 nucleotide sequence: TGTGCTAGCAGCTTAGGAGGGACACTGCAAGAGACCCAGTACTTC.

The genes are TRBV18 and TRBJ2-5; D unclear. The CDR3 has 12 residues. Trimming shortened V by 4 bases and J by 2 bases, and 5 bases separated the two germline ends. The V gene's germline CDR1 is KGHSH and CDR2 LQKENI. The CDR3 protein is CASSQSQETQYF. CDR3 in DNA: TGTGCCAGCTCACAATCTCAAGAGACCCAGTACTTC.

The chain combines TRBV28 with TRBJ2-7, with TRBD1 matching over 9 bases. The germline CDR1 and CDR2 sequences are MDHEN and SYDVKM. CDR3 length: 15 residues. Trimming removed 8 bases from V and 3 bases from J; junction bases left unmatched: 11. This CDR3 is CASGLGTGGFYEQYF. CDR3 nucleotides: TGTGCCAGCGGGCTAGGAACAGGGGGCTTCTACGAGCAGTACTTC.

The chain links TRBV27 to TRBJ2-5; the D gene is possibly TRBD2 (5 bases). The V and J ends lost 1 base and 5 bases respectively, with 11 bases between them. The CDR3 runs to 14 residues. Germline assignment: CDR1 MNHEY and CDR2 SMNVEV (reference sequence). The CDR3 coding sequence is TGTGCCAGCAGTTTATTGGGAGTTTCGGAGACCCAGTACTTC. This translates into CASSLLGVSETQYF.

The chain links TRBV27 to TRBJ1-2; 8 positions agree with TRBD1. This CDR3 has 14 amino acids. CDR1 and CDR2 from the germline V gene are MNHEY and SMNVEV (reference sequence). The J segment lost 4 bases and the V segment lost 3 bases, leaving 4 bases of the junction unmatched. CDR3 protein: CASSFRDRSYGYTF. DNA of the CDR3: TGTGCCAGCAGTTTCCGGGACAGGAGCTATGGCTACACCTTC.

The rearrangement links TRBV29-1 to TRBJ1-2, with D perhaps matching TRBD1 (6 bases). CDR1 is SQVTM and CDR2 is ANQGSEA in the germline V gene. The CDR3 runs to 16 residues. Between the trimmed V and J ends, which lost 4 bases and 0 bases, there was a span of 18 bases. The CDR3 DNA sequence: TGCAGCGTTGTTGGATTGGGGACAAAAACTAACTATGGCTACACCTTC. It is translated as CSVVGLGTKTNYGYTF. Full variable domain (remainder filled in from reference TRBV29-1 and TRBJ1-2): SAVISQKPSRDICQRGTSLTIQCQVDSQVTMMFWYRQQPGQSLTLIATANQGSEATYESGFVIDKFPISRPNLTFSTLTVSNMSPEDSSIYLCSVVGLGTKTNYGYTFGSGTRLTVV.

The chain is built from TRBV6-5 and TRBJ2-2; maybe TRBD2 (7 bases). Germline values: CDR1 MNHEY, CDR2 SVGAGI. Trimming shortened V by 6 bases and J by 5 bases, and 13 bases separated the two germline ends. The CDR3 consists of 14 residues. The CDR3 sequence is CASRSGEGTGELFF. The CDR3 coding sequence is TGTGCCAGCAGGTCAGGGGAGGGGACCGGGGAGCTGTTTTTT.

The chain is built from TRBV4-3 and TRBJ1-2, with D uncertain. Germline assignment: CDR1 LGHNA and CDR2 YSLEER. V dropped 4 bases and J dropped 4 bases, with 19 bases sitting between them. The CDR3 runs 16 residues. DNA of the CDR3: TGCGCCAGCAGCCTCGATCTCCAGGCAGGCCTCTATGGCTACACCTTC. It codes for CASSLDLQAGLYGYTF.

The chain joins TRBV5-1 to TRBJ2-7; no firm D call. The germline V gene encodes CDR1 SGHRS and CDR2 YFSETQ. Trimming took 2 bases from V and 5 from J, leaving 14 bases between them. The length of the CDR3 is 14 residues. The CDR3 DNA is TGCGCCAGCAGCTTCGATGGTGGCGGCGACGAGCAGTACTTC. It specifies CASSFDGGGDEQYF.

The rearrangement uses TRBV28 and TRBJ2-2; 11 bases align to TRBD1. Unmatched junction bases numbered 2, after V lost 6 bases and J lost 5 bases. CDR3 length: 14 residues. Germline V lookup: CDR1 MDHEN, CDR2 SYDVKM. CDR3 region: CASRGTGGTGELFF. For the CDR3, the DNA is TGTGCCAGCAGAGGGACAGGGGGAACCGGGGAGCTGTTTTTT.

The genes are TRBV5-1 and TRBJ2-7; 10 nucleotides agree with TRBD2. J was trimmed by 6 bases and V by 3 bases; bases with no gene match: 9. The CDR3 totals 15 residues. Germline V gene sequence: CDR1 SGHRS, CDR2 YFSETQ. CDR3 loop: CASSYSPGLATEQYF. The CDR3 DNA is TGCGCCAGCAGCTACTCACCGGGACTAGCGACCGAGCAGTACTTC. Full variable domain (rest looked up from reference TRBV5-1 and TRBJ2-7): KAGVTQTPRYLIKTRGQQVTLSCSPISGHRSVSWYQQTPGQGLQFLFEYFSETQRNKGNFPGRFSGRQFSNSRSEMNVSTLELGDSALYLCASSYSPGLATEQYFGPGTRLTVT.

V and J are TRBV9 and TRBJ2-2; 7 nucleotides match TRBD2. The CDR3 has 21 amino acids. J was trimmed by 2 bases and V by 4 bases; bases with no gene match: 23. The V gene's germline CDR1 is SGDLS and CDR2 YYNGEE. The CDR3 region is CASSPRINVGKRGFNTGELFF. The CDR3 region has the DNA TGTGCCAGCAGCCCGCGCATTAATGTGGGAAAGCGGGGTTTTAACACCGGGGAGCTGTTTTTT.

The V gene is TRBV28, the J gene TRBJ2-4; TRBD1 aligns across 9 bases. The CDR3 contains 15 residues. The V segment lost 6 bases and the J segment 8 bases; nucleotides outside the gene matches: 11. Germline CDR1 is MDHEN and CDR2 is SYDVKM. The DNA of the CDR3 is TGTGCCAGCAGCGACCCGACAGGGGGGGTGCACATTCAGTACTTC. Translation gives CASSDPTGGVHIQYF. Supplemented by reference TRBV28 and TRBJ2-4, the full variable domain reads DVKVTQSSRYLVKRTGEKVFLECVQDMDHENMFWYRQDPGLGLRLIYFSYDVKMKEKGDIPEGYSVSREKKERFSLILESASTNQTSMYLCASSDPTGGVHIQYFGAGTRLSVL.

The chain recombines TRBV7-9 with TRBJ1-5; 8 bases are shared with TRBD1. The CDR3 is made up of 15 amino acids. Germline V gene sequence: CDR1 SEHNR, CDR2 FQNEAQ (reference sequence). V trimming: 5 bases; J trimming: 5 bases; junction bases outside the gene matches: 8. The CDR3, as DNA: TGTGCCAGCAGCCCATTAGGGGACAGGCATCAGCCCCAGCATTTT. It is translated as CASSPLGDRHQPQHF.

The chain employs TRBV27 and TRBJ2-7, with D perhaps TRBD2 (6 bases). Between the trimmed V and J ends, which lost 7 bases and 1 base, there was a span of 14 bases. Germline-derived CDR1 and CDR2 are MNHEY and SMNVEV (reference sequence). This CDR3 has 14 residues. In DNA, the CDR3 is TGTGCCAGCAAACTGGGACTTCAATCCTACGAGCAGTACTTC. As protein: CASKLGLQSYEQYF.

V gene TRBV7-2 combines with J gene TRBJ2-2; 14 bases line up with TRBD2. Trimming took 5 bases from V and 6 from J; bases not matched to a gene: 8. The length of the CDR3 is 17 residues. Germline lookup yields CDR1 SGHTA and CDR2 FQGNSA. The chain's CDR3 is CASSPQPGLAGAGELFF. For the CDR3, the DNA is TGTGCCAGCAGCCCCCAACCGGGACTAGCGGGAGCCGGGGAGCTGTTTTTT.

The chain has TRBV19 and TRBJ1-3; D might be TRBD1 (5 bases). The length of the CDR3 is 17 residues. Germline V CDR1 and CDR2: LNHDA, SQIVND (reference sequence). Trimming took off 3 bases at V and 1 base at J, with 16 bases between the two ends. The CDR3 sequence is CASSIVGALSSGNTIYF. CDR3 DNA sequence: TGTGCCAGTAGTATCGTAGGGGCGCTTAGTTCTGGAAACACCATATATTTT.